These T cell receptor beta chains were read from a single sample in a study of T-cell reconstitution after alpha-beta-depleted transplantation in children. TCRdb passed the PCR reads through MiXCR, listing each CDR3 protein once. The repertoire holds hundreds of thousands of distinct CDR3 sequences, with under 15% as singletons. Material: PBMCs, mostly from graft donor cells, obtained 360 days after TCRalphabeta/CD19-depleted stem cell transplant. The receptors here all came from a male patient aged 10-17 years who had a stem cell transplant for acute myeloid leukemia, so the T cells may come from the graft donor. Both conserved end residues are part of each CDR3. The D gene is left open where the match is weak. Clone size is given for some rows only: seen once, a few or many times, or a class if the clone is expanded.

>TRBJ2-3|NA|TRBD2|TRBV25-1
CASSDLTSGPPGDTQYF
TGTGCCAGCAGTGATTTGACTAGCGGGCCCCCGGGAGATACGCAGTATTTT
>TRBJ2-5|few|NA|TRBV20-1
CSARDWEIQETQYF
TGCAGTGCTAGAGATTGGGAGATCCAAGAGACCCAGTACTTC
>TRBJ2-5|NA|NA|TRBV12-3/TRBV12-4
CASSSEREETQYF
TGTGCCAGCAGTTCAGAAAGGGAAGAGACCCAGTACTTC
>TRBJ2-7|few|NA|TRBV12-3/TRBV12-4
CASRARQSSYEQYF
TGTGCCAGCAGGGCCCGACAGAGCTCCTACGAGCAGTACTTC
>TRBJ2-7|NA|TRBD1|TRBV5-1
CASSSWTGEQYF
TGCGCCAGCAGCTCTTGGACAGGCGAGCAGTACTTC
>TRBJ2-1|many|TRBD2|TRBV29-1
CSVEEVAGVVIHEQFF
TGCAGCGTTGAAGAGGTAGCGGGAGTAGTAATCCATGAGCAGTTCTTC
>TRBJ2-5|NA|NA|TRBV3-1
CASSQISGETQYF
TGTGCCAGCAGCCAAATTAGTGGGGAGACCCAGTACTTC
>TRBJ2-1|few|TRBD2|TRBV20-1
CSATPGLRYNEQFF
TGCAGTGCCACCCCGGGACTACGATACAATGAGCAGTTCTTC
>TRBJ2-1|NA|TRBD1|TRBV30
CAWDRDRGPNEQFF
TGTGCCTGGGACCGGGACAGGGGGCCCAATGAGCAGTTCTTC
>TRBJ1-4|many|TRBD1|TRBV5-1
CASSLGGGPEKLFF
TGCGCCAGCAGCTTAGGAGGGGGCCCTGAAAAACTGTTTTTT
>TRBJ2-1|many|TRBD2|TRBV20-1
CSARTPGRFYNEQFF
TGCAGTGCTAGAACCCCCGGGAGGTTCTACAATGAGCAGTTCTTC
>TRBJ2-5|few|NA|TRBV20-1
CSATGTLSGETQYF
TGCAGTGCTACCGGGACTCTGTCCGGGGAGACCCAGTACTTC
>TRBJ2-1|NA|NA|TRBV10-3
CAISLRGTAANEQFF
TGTGCCATCAGTCTGCGCGGGACGGCAGCCAATGAGCAGTTCTTC
>TRBJ2-6|NA|NA|TRBV10-3
CAISPRGYVLSGANVLTF
TGTGCCATCAGTCCCCGGGGCTACGTCCTCTCTGGGGCCAACGTCCTGACTTTC
>TRBJ2-2|many|NA|TRBV12-3/TRBV12-4
CASSVLGGAYTGELFF
TGTGCCAGCAGTGTCCTAGGAGGAGCTTACACCGGGGAGCTGTTTTTT
>TRBJ2-7|few|NA|TRBV4-1
CASSQVGPVRGTYEQYF
TGCGCCAGCAGCCAAGTAGGCCCGGTCCGGGGTACCTACGAGCAGTACTTC
>TRBJ1-5|few|NA|TRBV20-1
CSARPRDGQYQPQHF
TGCAGTGCTAGACCCCGGGACGGGCAATATCAGCCCCAGCATTTT
>TRBJ2-4|NA|TRBD2|TRBV11-1
CASSPPLAGVPGPKNIQYF
TGTGCCAGCAGTCCCCCTCTAGCGGGAGTCCCCGGACCCAAAAACATTCAGTACTTC
>TRBJ2-5|NA|NA|TRBV5-6
CASTRGGGTQYF
TGTGCCAGCACACGGGGAGGAGGGACCCAGTACTTC
>TRBJ1-5|many|NA|TRBV12-3/TRBV12-4
CASSPPGWDQPQHF
TGTGCCAGCAGTCCCCCCGGGTGGGATCAGCCCCAGCATTTT
>TRBJ2-7|few|TRBD2|TRBV7-8
CASTGTSGPYEQYF
TGTGCCAGCACCGGGACTAGCGGCCCCTACGAGCAGTACTTC
>TRBJ2-1|few|TRBD2|TRBV30
CASGGSPTSGFYNEQFF
TGTGCCTCTGGTGGGAGCCCCACTAGCGGTTTTTACAATGAGCAGTTCTTC
>TRBJ2-1|few|NA|TRBV4-2
CASSRKTPSSYNEQFF
TGTGCCAGCAGCCGCAAAACCCCCAGCTCCTACAATGAGCAGTTCTTC
>TRBJ2-5|NA|TRBD2|TRBV9
CASSPGLAGVEETQYF
TGTGCCAGCAGCCCGGGACTAGCGGGAGTAGAGGAGACCCAGTACTTC
>TRBJ2-7|few|NA|TRBV28
CASTRWAHEQYF
TGTGCCAGCACCCGCTGGGCCCACGAGCAGTACTTC
>TRBJ2-7|NA|NA|TRBV20-1
CSASLVNYEQYF
TGCAGTGCTAGTCTAGTCAACTACGAGCAGTACTTC
>TRBJ2-7|NA|TRBD2|TRBV18
CASSPFLAGEREQYF
TGTGCCAGCTCACCATTCCTAGCGGGAGAGAGGGAGCAGTACTTC
>TRBJ1-6|NA|NA|TRBV3-1
CASSQEEVYNSPLHF
TGTGCCAGCAGCCAAGAAGAAGTGTATAATTCACCCCTCCACTTT
>TRBJ2-1|NA|NA|TRBV12-3/TRBV12-4
CASSSNYLEYQAF
TGTGCCAGCAGTTCCAACTATCTCGAGTATCAGGCCTTC
>TRBJ2-7|NA|TRBD2|TRBV12-5
CASGWTSGRGEQYF
TGTGCTAGTGGTTGGACTAGCGGGAGGGGGGAGCAGTACTTC
>TRBJ2-7|few|TRBD2|TRBV15
CATSRAGGSSYEQYF
TGTGCCACCAGCAGAGCTGGCGGGAGCTCCTACGAGCAGTACTTC
>TRBJ1-2|many|NA|TRBV5-4
CASSSVAMGGYTF
TGTGCCAGCAGCTCGGTGGCCATGGGGGGCTACACCTTC
>TRBJ1-1|many|NA|TRBV20-1
CSARSLGRLHTEAFF
TGCAGTGCTAGAAGTTTGGGGCGGCTGCATACTGAAGCTTTCTTT
>TRBJ2-2|many|NA|TRBV9
CASSVVVNGELFF
TGTGCCAGCAGCGTAGTCGTGAACGGGGAGCTGTTTTTT
>TRBJ2-5|many|NA|TRBV20-1
CSARDGSLVSRQTQYF
TGCAGTGCTAGAGATGGCTCCCTAGTCTCCCGACAGACCCAGTACTTC
>TRBJ1-1|NA|TRBD1|TRBV13
CASSQGQGRRAFF
TGTGCCAGCAGCCAGGGACAGGGAAGAAGAGCTTTCTTT
>TRBJ2-1|many|NA|TRBV5-1
CASSLDSSSYNEQFF
TGCGCCAGCAGCTTGGATTCTAGCTCCTACAATGAGCAGTTCTTC
>TRBJ2-7|NA|TRBD1|TRBV28
CAISPGTGHAEQYF
TGTGCCATCTCCCCCGGGACAGGGCACGCCGAGCAGTACTTC
>TRBJ2-3|many|NA|TRBV27
CASSRVPRTDTQYF
TGTGCCAGCAGTCGCGTCCCCCGTACAGATACGCAGTATTTT
>TRBJ2-7|NA|NA|TRBV29-1
CSVRGVEQYF
TGCAGCGTTCGAGGGGTCGAGCAGTACTTC
>TRBJ2-4|many|TRBD2|TRBV29-1
CSVSGTSKAKNIQYF
TGCAGCGTCTCCGGGACTAGCAAAGCCAAAAACATTCAGTACTTC
>TRBJ2-5|few|NA|TRBV6-5
CASSYSRGMAQYF
TGTGCCAGCAGTTACTCGAGGGGAATGGCCCAGTACTTC
>TRBJ2-7|NA|TRBD1|TRBV7-3
CASRLAGTGAYEQYF
TGTGCCAGCAGGCTAGCCGGGACAGGAGCCTACGAGCAGTACTTC
>TRBJ2-5|few|TRBD2|TRBV29-1
CSGLLAGIGETQYF
TGCAGCGGGTTACTAGCGGGAATAGGAGAGACCCAGTACTTC
>TRBJ2-1|few|TRBD2|TRBV18
CASSQGLAVGLSYNEQFF
TGTGCCAGCTCACAGGGACTAGCTGTGGGCCTCTCCTACAATGAGCAGTTCTTC